These 32 T cell receptor beta chains were all obtained from the same sample, sequenced in a study of regulatory T cells in long-lasting Graves disease. iRepertoire HTBI primers and Arm-PCR of CDR3 regions built TCR beta libraries. Via MiXCR, TCRdb re-called the multiplex PCR reads, giving one row per CDR3 protein. The table has under 450,000 distinct CDR3 sequences, more than 20% seen once. This sample's time point: persistent/refractory GD, antithyroid drugs over 5 years with positive TRAb. Generation of the TCR library employed RNA extracted from PBMCs. Sequenced material: peripheral blood mononuclear cells (PBMCs), taken when the disease was refractory, from a patient treated with antithyroid drugs. These receptors were collected from a woman aged 40-49 years with Graves disease.

This clonotype was found a few times. The chain combines TRBV13 with TRBJ2-4; D gene uncertain. This CDR3 has 16 amino acids. Trimming cost V 5 bases and J 0 bases, with 14 bases left between them. Germline loops: CDR1 PRHDT, CDR2 FYEKMQ (reference sequence). Here the CDR3 reads CASSNYSELAKNIQYF. DNA of the CDR3: TGTGCCAGCAGCAATTACTCAGAACTAGCCAAAAACATTCAGTACTTC.

This clonotype showed up many times. The chain is built from TRBV2 and TRBJ2-7; D is ambiguous. Trimming shortened V by 8 bases and J by 0 bases, and 8 bases separated the two germline ends. Germline V gene lookup returns CDR1 SNHLY and CDR2 FYNNEI. This CDR3 region has 12 residues. The CDR3 is CASRTDSYEQYF. For the CDR3, the DNA is TGTGCCAGCCGGACGGACTCCTACGAGCAGTACTTC.

The table lists this clonotype with many counts. This chain links TRBV6-5 with TRBJ1-2; D gene unclear. V lost 2 bases and J lost 5, with 3 bases in between. The CDR3 is made up of 11 amino acids. Germline lookup yields CDR1 MNHEY and CDR2 SVGAGI. The CDR3, as DNA: TGTGCCAGCAGTTACGGATATGGCTACACCTTC. Protein: CASSYGYGYTF.

Ten or more counts support this clonotype. The chain has TRBV5-1 and TRBJ1-5; D not certain. V shed 1 base and J shed 10 bases, with 15 bases lying between them. CDR1 and CDR2 (germline): SGHRS, YFSETQ. This CDR3 spans 14 amino acids. The CDR3 spells CASSLFPTGTPQHF. The CDR3 nucleotides read TGCGCCAGCAGCTTGTTCCCCACCGGAACTCCCCAGCATTTT.

The gene calls are TRBV20-1 and TRBJ2-7; D remains unclear. V was cut by 3 bases and J by 3 bases, with 12 bases left in between. This CDR3 comprises 13 residues. CDR1 DFQATT and CDR2 SNEGSKA come from the germline V gene (reference sequence). The CDR3 DNA is TGCAGTGCTAGTCCCCATTCCCTCTACGAGCAGTACTTC. It codes for CSASPHSLYEQYF.

Of note for this clonotype: Possible read error: a much larger clone is one base away. V is TRBV12-3 or TRBV12-4 and J is TRBJ2-5, with no clear D. This CDR3 is built from 13 residues. CDR3 region: CANSLIGQRTQYF. The CDR3, as DNA: TGTGCCAACAGTTTAATCGGGCAGAGGACCCAGTACTTC.

This clonotype was found a few times. The V gene is TRBV20-1, the J gene TRBJ2-2; 13 bases fit TRBD2. The germline V gene encodes CDR1 DFQATT and CDR2 SNEGSKA (reference sequence). Unmatched junction bases numbered 8, after V lost 0 bases and J lost 4 bases. This CDR3 is 18 amino acids long. CDR3 nucleotide sequence: TGCAGTGCTAGAGACCGACTAGCGGGAGGCGAACTCACCGGGGAGCTGTTTTTT. Residues: CSARDRLAGGELTGELFF.

This sequence joins TRBV28 and TRBJ2-3; D unresolved. The germline V gene encodes CDR1 MDHEN and CDR2 SYDVKM. Deletions cut 6 bases from V and 8 bases from J, with 15 bases between. The CDR3 is 13 amino acids. CDR3 DNA sequence: TGTGCCAGCAGGTTGGATGGACGGTCTACGCAGTATTTT. It codes for CASRLDGRSTQYF. Based on the CDR3 plus reference TRBV28 and TRBJ2-3, the full variable domain is DVKVTQSSRYLVKRTGEKVFLECVQDMDHENMFWYRQDPGLGLRLIYFSYDVKMKEKGDIPEGYSVSREKKERFSLILESASTNQTSMYLCASRLDGRSTQYFGPGTRLTVL.

As concerns this clonotype: A much larger clone sits a single nucleotide away, making a read error possible. The chain is built from TRBV2 and TRBJ2-2; D remains ambiguous. The length of the CDR3 is 10 residues. Germline CDR1 and CDR2: SNHLY and FYNNEI. Trimming shortened V by 3 bases and J by 9 bases, and 2 bases separated the two germline ends. Written as DNA, the CDR3 is TGTGCCAGCAGTGAGAGGGAGCTGTTTTTT. Residues: CASSERELFF.

The rearrangement uses TRBV6-1 and TRBJ2-1; D may be TRBD1 or TRBD2 (5 bases each). Germline V lookup: CDR1 MNHNS, CDR2 SASEGT. The CDR3 sequence is 15 residues long. V lost 6 bases, J lost 4 bases, and 16 bases lay in between. The CDR3 coding sequence is TGTGCCAGCAGCCCGGGGACCAACGGGTACAATGAGCAGTTCTTC. Its translation is CASSPGTNGYNEQFF.

This rearrangement joins TRBV4-2 to TRBJ2-5, with 7 bases lining up with TRBD2. The CDR3 totals 16 residues. CDR1 and CDR2 (germline): LGHNA, YNFKEQ. The junction had 5 bases not matched to a gene; V was cut back by 1 base and J by 0 bases. CDR3 in amino acids: CASSQGPGGNQETQYF. The CDR3 bases are TGTGCCAGCAGCCAAGGTCCGGGAGGAAACCAAGAGACCCAGTACTTC.

This clonotype came up many times. This chain joins TRBV11-2 and TRBJ2-7; perhaps D is TRBD1 or TRBD2 (5 bases each). CDR3 size: 13 residues. Germline assignment: CDR1 SGHAT and CDR2 FQNNGV. V dropped 2 bases and J dropped 2 bases, with 7 bases sitting between them. CDR3 region: CASSLMGPYEQYF. CDR3 nucleotides: TGTGCCAGCAGCTTAATGGGACCCTACGAGCAGTACTTC.

This chain links TRBV5-1 with TRBJ2-5; TRBD1 matches 8 bases. Germline V gives CDR1 SGHRS, CDR2 YFSETQ. The junction had 5 bases not matched to a gene; V was cut back by 0 bases and J by 7 bases. This CDR3 contains 14 residues. Here the CDR3 DNA reads TGCGCCAGCAGCTTGGGGGGACAGGCGGTGACCCAGTACTTC. It translates to CASSLGGQAVTQYF. The full variable domain, its missing parts supplied by reference TRBV5-1 and TRBJ2-5, is KAGVTQTPRYLIKTRGQQVTLSCSPISGHRSVSWYQQTPGQGLQFLFEYFSETQRNKGNFPGRFSGRQFSNSRSEMNVSTLELGDSALYLCASSLGGQAVTQYFGPGTRLLVL.

The J gene is TRBJ2-7, the V gene TRBV5-6; D is uncertain. CDR1 SGHDT and CDR2 YYEEEE come from the germline V gene. The CDR3 runs to 17 residues. Deletions cut 1 base from V and 6 bases from J, with 23 bases between. The CDR3, as DNA: TGTGCCAGCAGCTTGAAGTTGGGCCTCAAGGCTCCCCCCGAGCAGTACTTC. It codes for CASSLKLGLKAPPEQYF. The whole variable domain, remainder taken from reference TRBV5-6 and TRBJ2-7, is DAGVTQSPTHLIKTRGQQVTLRCSPKSGHDTVSWYQQALGQGPQFIFQYYEEEERQRGNFPDRFSGHQFPNYSSELNVNALLLGDSALYLCASSLKLGLKAPPEQYFGPGTRLTVT.

The chain carries TRBV5-1 and TRBJ1-6, with a weak D call TRBD1 (5 bases). The CDR3 is 17 residues long. CDR1 SGHRS and CDR2 YFSETQ come from the germline V gene. Deletions cut 0 bases from V and 0 bases from J, with 10 bases between. CDR3 DNA: TGCGCCAGCAGCTTGGAAGGGGTCCCCTCCTATAATTCACCCCTCCACTTT. It codes for CASSLEGVPSYNSPLHF.

This chain links TRBV20-1 with TRBJ2-3, with 13 bases matching TRBD2. The J segment lost 6 bases and the V segment lost 6 bases, leaving 9 bases of the junction unmatched. Germline V gene sequence: CDR1 DFQATT, CDR2 SNEGSKA (reference sequence). The CDR3 extends over 15 amino acids. As DNA, the CDR3 is TGCAGTGCCACCGGACTAGCGGGAGCAGGCGATACGCAGTATTTT. It is translated as CSATGLAGAGDTQYF.

For this clonotype: A much bigger clone sits one base away, suggesting this may be a read error. This chain joins TRBV10-3 and TRBJ1-2; D is ambiguous. Germline V gene lookup returns CDR1 ENHRY and CDR2 SYGVKD. This CDR3 spans 13 amino acids. As DNA, the CDR3 is TGTGCCATCCCTGGACGTTATAACTATGGCTACGCCTTC. Its translation is CAIPGRYNYGYAF.

The chain joins TRBV28 to TRBJ1-1; D gene ambiguous. This CDR3 spans 12 amino acids. Germline V CDR1 and CDR2: MDHEN, SYDVKM. Trimming took 6 bases from V and 11 from J, leaving 16 bases between them. The DNA of the CDR3 is TGTGCCAGCAGCACATTTCTTATCAGGGCTTTCTTT. Its translation is CASSTFLIRAFF.

This clonotype occurred a few times. J is TRBJ1-4 and V is TRBV9; weak D call: TRBD1 (5 bases). From germline, CDR1 is SGDLS and CDR2 YYNGEE. The CDR3 runs to 15 residues. With 3 bases removed from V and 6 bases from J, the gap between germline ends came to 15 bases. The CDR3 DNA is TGTGCCAGCAGCGGGGGGAAGACAGTATATGAAAAACTGTTTTTT. It is translated as CASSGGKTVYEKLFF.

This clonotype was observed a handful of times. The chain recombines TRBV5-1 with TRBJ2-7; tentatively, D is TRBD1 (6 bases). Germline V gene sequence: CDR1 SGHRS, CDR2 YFSETQ. There are 15 residues in the CDR3. V was clipped by 4 bases and J by 2 bases, with 16 bases between them. The CDR3 nucleotides are TGCGCCAGCAGCCTAACGACAGGCTCAGCCTACGAGCAGTACTTC. Its protein product is CASSLTTGSAYEQYF.

V and J are TRBV9 and TRBJ2-7; 11 nucleotides align to TRBD2. The CDR3 is 17 amino acids. Germline V CDR1 and CDR2: SGDLS, YYNGEE. With 3 bases clipped from V and 5 bases from J, the junction kept 13 bases outside the gene matches. CDR3 residues: CASSGPIAGGPVHEQYF. Here the CDR3 DNA reads TGTGCCAGCAGCGGGCCAATAGCGGGAGGGCCCGTCCACGAGCAGTACTTC.

This clonotype was observed a few times. The chain couples TRBV3-1 to TRBJ2-5; 9 bases are shared with TRBD2. Looked up from germline, CDR1 is LGHDT and CDR2 is YNNKEL (reference sequence). This CDR3 comprises 15 residues. V was clipped by 5 bases and J by 4 bases; unmatched bases: 8. The DNA for the CDR3 is TGTGCCAGCAGCGTAACGGGACTAGCTAGAGAGACCCAGTACTTC. Translation gives CASSVTGLARETQYF.

Of note for this clonotype: A single base separates this from a much larger clone, so it may be a read error. V and J are TRBV20-1 and TRBJ1-1; D is unresolved. Trimming removed 0 bases at V and 3 bases at J, with 14 bases between. CDR1 is DFQATT and CDR2 is SNEGSKA in the germline V gene (reference sequence). The CDR3 extends over 15 amino acids. As DNA, the CDR3 is TGCAGTGCTAGAGATGCTAGGACTGCGTACACTGAAGCTTTCTTT. It specifies CSARDARTAYTEAFF.

This clonotype was seen more than once but under ten times. The chain combines TRBV24-1 with TRBJ2-5; 13 nucleotides align to TRBD2. Germline loops: CDR1 KGHDR, CDR2 SFDVKD. V lost 4 bases, J lost 0 bases, and 4 bases stayed unmatched. The CDR3 has 17 amino acids. The DNA for the CDR3 is TGTGCCACCAGTGACCGGGGACTAGCGGGATACCAAGAGACCCAGTACTTC. It is translated as CATSDRGLAGYQETQYF.

The sample holds many counts of this clonotype. The chain joins TRBV10-2 to TRBJ2-7; no reliable D call. CDR3 length: 13 amino acids. CDR1 and CDR2 (germline): WSHSY, SAAADI. Trimming took off 6 bases at V and 0 bases at J, with 9 bases between the two ends. The CDR3 DNA sequence: TGCGCCAGCAGGGGCGGTACCTCCTACGAGCAGTACTTC. Amino acid sequence: CASRGGTSYEQYF.

This clonotype was counted ten times or more. This CDR3 is CATSRKQVLNTGELFF. The CDR3 region has the DNA TGTGCCACCAGCCGCAAACAGGTCCTGAACACCGGGGAGCTGTTTTTT. V and J are TRBV15 and TRBJ2-2; D is possibly TRBD1 (5 bases). The length of the CDR3 is 16 residues. Germline V lookup: CDR1 LNHNV, CDR2 YYDKDF (reference sequence). Trimming removed 5 bases from V and 1 base from J, with 14 bases in between.

The table lists this clonotype with a few counts. This rearrangement joins TRBV20-1 to TRBJ2-2; 12 bases are a match to TRBD2. CDR3 length equals 18 residues. The V gene's germline CDR1 is DFQATT and CDR2 SNEGSKA (reference sequence). The trim removed 3 bases at V and 5 bases at J, leaving 13 bases unmatched. The CDR3 loop is CSARKRRLAGGRTGELFF. In nucleotides, the CDR3 is TGCAGTGCTAGGAAGAGGCGGCTAGCGGGAGGGAGGACCGGGGAGCTGTTTTTT.

The chain uses TRBV29-1 and TRBJ1-1; D ambiguous. Germline-derived CDR1 and CDR2 are SQVTM and ANQGSEA. The ends were cut back, 4 bases at V and 2 bases at J, with 11 bases in the middle. This CDR3 is built from 13 residues. CDR3 loop: CSVGRPKNTEAFF. The CDR3 DNA reads as TGCAGCGTTGGCAGACCTAAAAACACTGAAGCTTTCTTT.

The V call is TRBV18, the J call TRBJ2-7, with TRBD2 identical over 8 bases. After removal of 2 bases from V and 6 bases from J, the junction contained 6 bases not matched to a gene. There are 14 residues in the CDR3. Per germline, CDR1 KGHSH and CDR2 LQKENI. The CDR3: CASSPTAGGSEQYF. The CDR3 DNA follows: TGTGCCAGCTCACCAACGGCGGGAGGAAGCGAGCAGTACTTC.

This clonotype was seen repeatedly, ten times or more. The rearrangement joins TRBV2 to TRBJ1-5, with D unresolved. The CDR3 sequence is 17 residues long. The V gene lost 8 bases and the J gene lost 1 base, with 21 bases spanning the gap. Germline V gene sequence: CDR1 SNHLY, CDR2 FYNNEI. The CDR3: CASSYTKVRESNQPQHF. Written as DNA, the CDR3 is TGTGCCAGCTCCTACACAAAAGTTCGGGAGAGCAATCAGCCCCAGCATTTT.

The table lists this clonotype with many counts. The chain carries TRBV28 and TRBJ2-5; 9 bases are shared with TRBD1. The CDR3 runs 15 residues. Looked up from germline, CDR1 is MDHEN and CDR2 is SYDVKM. The V and J ends lost 3 bases and 4 bases, in that order; junction bases with no gene match: 6. The CDR3 coding sequence is TGTGCCAGCAGTTTGGGGACAGGGAAACGAGAGACCCAGTACTTC. Translation gives CASSLGTGKRETQYF. Full variable domain (outside the CDR3, taken from reference TRBV28 and TRBJ2-5): DVKVTQSSRYLVKRTGEKVFLECVQDMDHENMFWYRQDPGLGLRLIYFSYDVKMKEKGDIPEGYSVSREKKERFSLILESASTNQTSMYLCASSLGTGKRETQYFGPGTRLLVL.

The rearrangement links TRBV14 to TRBJ1-1; a weak D match, TRBD1 (5 bases). V lost 6 bases and J 5 bases, leaving 10 bases between the germline ends. Looked up from germline, CDR1 is SGHDN and CDR2 is FVKESK. The CDR3 consists of 12 residues. The CDR3: CASRARGTEAFF. CDR3 nucleotide sequence: TGTGCCAGCAGGGCGAGGGGAACTGAAGCTTTCTTT.